This record looks at one TCR beta chain sequence and its context. The data were taken from a study of blood T cell repertoires in COVID-19. Background on the study: From T cells, B-cell-depleted T cells, or PBMCs came the material, which was cDNA or gDNA.

The method was immunoSEQ multiplex PCR; TCRdb's version includes in-frame clones alone and lacks a portion of them. The table includes some 160,000 clones, 85% detected once. The CDR3 runs 13 residues. With 7 bases removed from V and 6 bases from J, the gap between germline ends came to 14 bases. CDR1 and CDR2 (germline): KGHDR, SFDVKD. Participants, roughly 18 to 89 years old, spanned around 26 US areas. Sequences were obtained from PBMCs or T cells enriched from blood (not recorded which). This sequence joins TRBV24-1 and TRBJ1-2, with D possibly matching TRBD1 (5 bases). The receptor was derived from a woman aged 40 to 49 who had recovered from COVID-19. This CDR3 is CATRINRGNGYTF. CDR3 nucleotides: TGTGCCACCAGGATTAATCGGGGGAATGGCTACACCTTC.